One sample yielded the 20 T cell receptor beta chains listed below, sequenced in a study of vaccination and CD4 T cells after COVID-19. Which antigens these TCRs recognize remains unknown. Stated treatment: roughly ten-day PBMC culture with coronavirus spike peptide pools or control peptides (ViraFEST assay). Sequencing of cultured CD4+ T cell DNA used the Oncomine TCR Beta short-read assay. One entry per CDR3 protein, called by TCRdb with MiXCR from the PCR reads. The repertoire holds around 18,000 distinct CDR3 sequences, with around half as singletons. Source: CD4+ T cells from blood, cultured in vitro, taken before SARS-CoV-2 vaccination. These receptor sequences come from a human donor who had recovered from COVID-19.

In this sample, this clonotype turned up a few times. V gene TRBV6-1 combines with J gene TRBJ2-5, with 8 positions matching TRBD2. CDR3 length equals 16 residues. V trimming: 4 bases; J trimming: 2 bases; junction bases outside the gene matches: 9. The germline V gene encodes CDR1 MNHNS and CDR2 SASEGT. CDR3 sequence reads: CASSVGPTSGQETQYF. As DNA, the CDR3 is TGTGCCAGCAGTGTTGGCCCTACTAGCGGACAAGAGACCCAGTACTTC.

The V gene is TRBV11-1, the J gene TRBJ1-3; D is unresolved. The CDR3 contains 14 residues. V shed 5 bases and J shed 4 bases, with 12 bases lying between them. Germline V gives CDR1 SGHAT, CDR2 FQDESV (reference sequence). The CDR3 coding sequence is TGTGCCAGCAGCCTGAGGACGTTCGGAAACACCATATATTTT. This codes for CASSLRTFGNTIYF. The full variable domain, rest sourced from reference TRBV11-1 and TRBJ1-3, is EAEVAQSPRYKITEKSQAVAFWCDPISGHATLYWYRQILGQGPELLVQFQDESVVDDSQLPKDRFSAERLKGVDSTLKIQPAELGDSAMYLCASSLRTFGNTIYFGEGSWLTVV.

The chain employs TRBV5-5 and TRBJ1-6; 7 bases line up with TRBD1. Germline V lookup: CDR1 SGHKS, CDR2 YYEKEE (reference sequence). J gave up 12 bases and V 4 bases, and 4 bases lay outside the gene matches. CDR3 size: 12 residues. This chain's CDR3 is CASSLTGLPLHF. The CDR3 nucleotides read TGTGCCAGCAGCCTGACAGGGTTACCCCTCCACTTT.

This clonotype came up a few times. J is TRBJ2-5 and V is TRBV7-2; 9 bases match TRBD2. V lost 0 bases to trimming and J lost 1 base; unmatched junction nucleotides: 0. Germline V gene sequence: CDR1 SGHTA, CDR2 FQGNSA. The CDR3 covers 15 residues. This CDR3 reads CASSLALAGQETQYF. As DNA, the CDR3 is TGTGCCAGCAGCTTAGCACTAGCGGGCCAAGAGACCCAGTACTTC.

This clonotype occurred a few times. V gene TRBV10-3 combines with J gene TRBJ2-5; D call uncertain. Trimming removed 2 bases at V and 1 base at J, with 11 bases between. The CDR3 runs 15 residues. CDR1 ENHRY and CDR2 SYGVKD come from the germline V gene. The CDR3 DNA follows: TGTGCCATCAGTGAGGGCCGTACTCCCCAAGAGACCCAGTACTTC. It yields the protein CAISEGRTPQETQYF.

V is TRBV28 and J is TRBJ1-2; 8 bases match TRBD1. Germline V CDR1 and CDR2: MDHEN, SYDVKM. V shed 7 bases and J 4 bases; nucleotides not matched to a gene: 17. This CDR3 has 17 amino acids. For the CDR3, the DNA is TGTGCCAGCAAGTTCCCGACAGGGGCCAGGCCATCCTATGGCTACACCTTC. Residues: CASKFPTGARPSYGYTF.

This clonotype was detected once. The CDR3 reads CASSRGGELFF. Here the CDR3 DNA reads TGTGCCAGCTCGAGGGGCGGGGAACTGTTTTTT. This chain links TRBV2 with TRBJ1-4, with D possibly matching TRBD1 (5 bases). The germline gives CDR1 SNHLY, CDR2 FYNNEI. Trimming cost V 8 bases and J 12 bases, with 13 bases left between them. The CDR3 consists of 11 residues.

This clonotype has just a few counts. The V gene is TRBV28, the J gene TRBJ1-1; 8 nucleotides match TRBD1. V lost 5 bases and J lost 1; bases outside the gene matches: 9. Germline CDR1 and CDR2: MDHEN and SYDVKM. The length of the CDR3 is 16 residues. The CDR3 loop reads CASSHPGQAKNTEAFF. For the CDR3, the DNA is TGTGCCAGCAGTCACCCGGGACAGGCTAAGAACACTGAAGCTTTCTTT.

This clonotype occurred a few times. The chain links TRBV6-1 to TRBJ2-3, with 9 positions matching TRBD2. Per germline, CDR1 MNHNS and CDR2 SASEGT. J gave up 5 bases and V 6 bases, and 6 bases lay outside the gene matches. The CDR3 loop spans 14 amino acids. The CDR3 sequence is CASRDSGRGDTQYF. DNA of the CDR3: TGTGCCAGCAGGGATAGCGGGAGAGGAGATACGCAGTATTTT.

This clonotype was recorded only once. The chain is built from TRBV19 and TRBJ2-7; no reliable D call. CDR3 length equals 14 residues. CDR1 LNHDA and CDR2 SQIVND come from the germline V gene (reference sequence). V lost 2 bases and J 0 bases, leaving 8 bases between the germline ends. The CDR3 reads CASSISVNSYEQYF. The CDR3, as DNA: TGTGCCAGTAGTATATCGGTCAACTCCTACGAGCAGTACTTC.

V usage is TRBV5-4 and J usage is TRBJ2-7; unclear D gene. Deletions cut 3 bases from V and 3 bases from J, with 4 bases between. Germline V gene lookup returns CDR1 SGHNT and CDR2 YYREEE (reference sequence). The CDR3 consists of 11 residues. CDR3 protein: CASSSYYEQYF. As DNA, the CDR3 is TGTGCCAGCAGCTCTTACTACGAGCAGTACTTC.

V and J are TRBV28 and TRBJ1-6; 8 positions agree with TRBD1. Germline V gene data show CDR1 as MDHEN and CDR2 as SYDVKM. V lost 5 bases to trimming and J lost 6 bases; unmatched junction nucleotides: 9. This CDR3 has 16 amino acids. The CDR3 DNA sequence: TGTGCCAGCAGTGTACTTCAGGGGGCGGGTAATTCACCCCTCCACTTT. This encodes CASSVLQGAGNSPLHF.

This clonotype has just a few counts. The chain joins TRBV20-1 to TRBJ2-2, with TRBD2 matching 7 bases. This CDR3 has 14 residues. Germline CDR1 and CDR2: DFQATT and SNEGSKA (reference sequence). V shed 6 bases and J 5 bases; nucleotides not matched to a gene: 9. The CDR3 sequence: CSASLAVRTGELFF. In DNA, the CDR3 is TGCAGTGCATCGCTAGCGGTTCGAACCGGGGAGCTGTTTTTT.

This clonotype has just a few counts. The V gene is TRBV7-2, the J gene TRBJ1-1, with TRBD1 identical over 8 bases. Germline V gene lookup returns CDR1 SGHTA and CDR2 FQGNSA. V lost 4 bases and J lost 4; bases outside the gene matches: 5. The CDR3 is made up of 14 amino acids. The CDR3 DNA reads as TGTGCCAGCAGCTCGACAGGGGTGTTCACTGAAGCTTTCTTT. Translated, it gives CASSSTGVFTEAFF.

This clonotype was observed a handful of times. CDR3 residues: CSPGQGSNTEAFF. CDR3 coding DNA: TGCAGTCCCGGACAGGGCAGCAACACTGAAGCTTTCTTT. This rearrangement joins TRBV20-1 to TRBJ1-1; 8 bases align to TRBD1. The ends lost 8 bases at V and 2 bases at J; junction bases unmatched: 7. CDR3 length: 13 residues. The germline CDR1 and CDR2 sequences are DFQATT and SNEGSKA (reference sequence).

The chain recombines TRBV10-3 with TRBJ2-2; D tentatively reads TRBD1 or TRBD2 (5 bases each). This CDR3 has 17 residues. V was clipped by 6 bases and J by 6 bases, with 23 bases between them. Per germline, CDR1 ENHRY and CDR2 SYGVKD. Written as DNA, the CDR3 is TGTGCCATCAGCGGGACCACCACGAACACGGGGTCCGGGGAGCTGTTTTTT. Translating gives CAISGTTTNTGSGELFF.

This sequence joins TRBV28 and TRBJ2-3; 9 nucleotides line up with TRBD2. The CDR3 sequence is 16 residues long. With 7 bases clipped from V and 0 bases from J, the junction kept 8 bases outside the gene matches. The germline gives CDR1 MDHEN, CDR2 SYDVKM. CDR3 amino acids: CASTTLAGSSTDTQYF. CDR3 bases: TGTGCCAGCACCACCCTAGCGGGGTCTAGCACAGATACGCAGTATTTT.

V gene TRBV20-1 combines with J gene TRBJ2-5; 9 bases line up with TRBD1. The V and J ends lost 5 bases and 5 bases, in that order; junction bases with no gene match: 9. The germline gives CDR1 DFQATT, CDR2 SNEGSKA (reference sequence). CDR3 length equals 14 residues. For the CDR3, the DNA is TGCAGTGCTGGAGGACAGGGGATGGGCGAGACCCAGTACTTC. Translated: CSAGGQGMGETQYF.

The V gene is TRBV12-3 or TRBV12-4, the J gene TRBJ2-5; D remains ambiguous. Trimming removed 3 bases from V and 1 base from J, with 12 bases in between. The CDR3 contains 15 residues. CDR3 bases: TGTGCCAGCAGTTTGAACGGGCAGCGCCAAGAGACCCAGTACTTC. Translation gives CASSLNGQRQETQYF.

V and J are TRBV6-1 and TRBJ2-5, with D tentatively TRBD2 (6 bases). This CDR3 is 13 amino acids long. Trimming left V 8 bases short and J 2 bases short, with 12 bases between. CDR1 is MNHNS, CDR2 SASEGT, per germline. In nucleotides, the CDR3 is TGTGCCAGCCTCCGGGACTTTCAAGAGACCCAGTACTTC. Its translation: CASLRDFQETQYF.